These T cell receptor beta chains were read from a single sample in a study of T-cell memory formation after mild COVID-19. In TCRdb, the 5' RACE reads were re-called with MiXCR into one record per CDR3 protein. Of 500,000 to 550,000 distinct CDR3 sequences listed, around 20% are singletons. Sequencing was carried out using PBMCs or a T cell subset sorted from them (not recorded which). These receptors were obtained from an adult woman who had mild COVID-19 (a few samples of this study predate the infection). Cell type and time point are not known. Each CDR3 is given with its conserved first and last residue. The order of the fields is V gene, D gene, clone size, J gene, CDR3 DNA, CDR3 protein. The D gene is left open where the match is weak. Rows give clone size only sometimes, using once, few, many, or a class for an expanded clone.

v_gene: TRBV21-1; d_gene: NA; abundance: NA; j_gene: TRBJ1-2; CDR3nt: TGTGCCAGCAGCAAGTGTGGTGGCTACACCTTC; CDR3aa: CASSKCGGYTF
v_gene: TRBV7-9; d_gene: TRBD2; abundance: NA; j_gene: TRBJ2-3; CDR3nt: TGTGCCAGCAGCTTAGGTCTAGCGGGAAAGGATACGCAGTATTTT; CDR3aa: CASSLGLAGKDTQYF
v_gene: TRBV12-3/TRBV12-4; d_gene: NA; abundance: NA; j_gene: TRBJ1-1; CDR3nt: TGTGCCAGCGACGGACCACTGGGACGCTGGATTAACACTGAAGCTTTCTTT; CDR3aa: CASDGPLGRWINTEAFF
v_gene: TRBV15; d_gene: NA; abundance: few; j_gene: TRBJ1-1; CDR3nt: TGTGCCACCAGCACCCCGGCAGGCGAGCTCACTGAAGCTTTCTTT; CDR3aa: CATSTPAGELTEAFF
v_gene: TRBV3-1; d_gene: NA; abundance: NA; j_gene: TRBJ1-1; CDR3nt: TGTGCCAGCAGCCAAGGGACGGACTTCACTGAAGCTTTCTTT; CDR3aa: CASSQGTDFTEAFF
v_gene: TRBV29-1; d_gene: TRBD2; abundance: few; j_gene: TRBJ2-3; CDR3nt: TGCAGCGTTGATTGGCGGGGGGCGGGAGATACGCAGTATTTT; CDR3aa: CSVDWRGAGDTQYF
v_gene: TRBV7-2; d_gene: NA; abundance: NA; j_gene: TRBJ1-1; CDR3nt: TGTGCCAGCAGCTTAGGGATGGGCACTGAAGCTTTCTTT; CDR3aa: CASSLGMGTEAFF
v_gene: TRBV25-1; d_gene: NA; abundance: few; j_gene: TRBJ1-1; CDR3nt: TGTGCCAGCGTTGGACAGAGCGCTGGCGCTTTCTTT; CDR3aa: CASVGQSAGAFF
v_gene: TRBV20-1; d_gene: TRBD2; abundance: NA; j_gene: TRBJ2-7; CDR3nt: TGCAGTGCTAGGCCTCCGGGACTAGCGGGAGACGGCTACGAGCAGTACTTC; CDR3aa: CSARPPGLAGDGYEQYF
v_gene: TRBV12-3/TRBV12-4; d_gene: NA; abundance: few; j_gene: TRBJ2-1; CDR3nt: TGTGCCAGCAGGTCCGGAGTTAGCTCCTACAATGAGCAGTTCTTC; CDR3aa: CASRSGVSSYNEQFF
v_gene: TRBV27; d_gene: NA; abundance: NA; j_gene: TRBJ2-7; CDR3nt: TGTGCCAGCAGTACCTCCAGGGGATCCTACGAGCAGTACTTC; CDR3aa: CASSTSRGSYEQYF
v_gene: TRBV18; d_gene: NA; abundance: NA; j_gene: TRBJ2-1; CDR3nt: TGTGCCAGCTCACCAGGGCCGACCTACAATGAGCAGTTCTTC; CDR3aa: CASSPGPTYNEQFF
v_gene: TRBV7-2; d_gene: TRBD1; abundance: few; j_gene: TRBJ2-7; CDR3nt: TGTGCCAGCAGCGTCCGGGACAGCATCTACGAGCAGTACTTC; CDR3aa: CASSVRDSIYEQYF
v_gene: TRBV7-9; d_gene: TRBD1; abundance: NA; j_gene: TRBJ1-1; CDR3nt: TGTGCCAGCAGCCGAGACAGGGGCCAGTACACTGAAGCTTTCTTT; CDR3aa: CASSRDRGQYTEAFF
v_gene: TRBV12-3/TRBV12-4; d_gene: TRBD1; abundance: NA; j_gene: TRBJ2-7; CDR3nt: TGTGCCAGCTCCACCAACAGGGGCCCACGCGGCTTC; CDR3aa: CASSTNRGPRGF
v_gene: TRBV6-2/TRBV6-3; d_gene: NA; abundance: NA; j_gene: TRBJ1-1; CDR3nt: TGTGCCAGCACCGACTGGGAACACACTGAAGCTTTCTTT; CDR3aa: CASTDWEHTEAFF
v_gene: TRBV24-1; d_gene: TRBD1; abundance: NA; j_gene: TRBJ1-2; CDR3nt: TGTGCCACCAGTGACCCCATGGGCAGGGGGAACGGCTACACCTTC; CDR3aa: CATSDPMGRGNGYTF
v_gene: TRBV18; d_gene: TRBD1; abundance: NA; j_gene: TRBJ2-7; CDR3nt: TGTGCCAGCTCAAGCGAGACAGGGGGCTTTACCTACGAGCAGTACTTC; CDR3aa: CASSSETGGFTYEQYF
v_gene: TRBV20-1; d_gene: NA; abundance: NA; j_gene: TRBJ2-7; CDR3nt: TGCAGTGCTAGACGATTAAGCGTAGACCCCTACGAGCAGTACTTC; CDR3aa: CSARRLSVDPYEQYF
v_gene: TRBV11-3; d_gene: TRBD2; abundance: NA; j_gene: TRBJ2-1; CDR3nt: TGTGCCAGCAGCTTAGAAGCGACTAGCGGGAACTCCTACAATGAGCAGTTCTTC; CDR3aa: CASSLEATSGNSYNEQFF
v_gene: TRBV3-1; d_gene: TRBD2; abundance: few; j_gene: TRBJ2-3; CDR3nt: TGTGCCAGCATCTTGCGGGAGACAGATACGCAGTATTTT; CDR3aa: CASILRETDTQYF
v_gene: TRBV10-3; d_gene: NA; abundance: few; j_gene: TRBJ2-7; CDR3nt: TGTGCCATCAGTGAGTCCGGCGCGCGACCATACGAGCAGTACTTC; CDR3aa: CAISESGARPYEQYF